Below, 28 T cell receptor beta chains from the same sample are listed, as sequenced in a study of T-cell reconstitution after alpha-beta-depleted transplantation in children. TCRbeta library construction was performed incorporating unique molecular identifiers. TCRdb redid the calling of the PCR reads with MiXCR, one entry per CDR3 protein. The sample shows a few hundred thousand distinct CDR3 sequences, roughly 20% of them seen only once. The material sequenced was PBMCs from the stem cell graft donor, taken from the stem cell graft. These receptors all stem from a human donor who donated a stem cell graft to a child with acute myeloid leukemia.

This clonotype appeared many times. The chain couples TRBV7-2 to TRBJ2-1; D call uncertain. Trimming stripped 2 bases from V and 0 bases from J, with 5 bases between. The CDR3 runs to 14 residues. From germline, CDR1 is SGHTA and CDR2 FQGNSA. CDR3 loop: CASSLPDSYNEQFF. The CDR3 DNA reads as TGTGCCAGCAGCTTACCTGACTCCTACAATGAGCAGTTCTTC. The full variable domain, rest sourced from reference TRBV7-2 and TRBJ2-1, is GAGVSQSPSNKVTEKGKDVELRCDPISGHTALYWYRQSLGQGLEFLIYFQGNSAPDKSGLPSDRFSAERTGGSVSTLTIQRTQQEDSAVYLCASSLPDSYNEQFFGPGTRLTVL.

In its sample, this clonotype was seen many times. The chain carries TRBV10-3 and TRBJ2-1; 7 bases are a match to TRBD2. Per the germline V gene, CDR1 is ENHRY and CDR2 is SYGVKD. The J segment lost 9 bases and the V segment lost 1 base, leaving 6 bases of the junction unmatched. The CDR3 length is 14 residues. CDR3: CAISEWTRLGEQFF. The CDR3 bases are TGTGCCATCAGTGAGTGGACTAGATTGGGTGAGCAGTTCTTC.

The table lists this clonotype with many counts. J is TRBJ1-6 and V is TRBV6-5; no definite D call. Trimming left V 3 bases short and J 5 bases short, with 8 bases between. This CDR3 region has 14 residues. Looked up from germline, CDR1 is MNHEY and CDR2 is SVGAGI. This CDR3 is CASSYNPHNSPLHF. The DNA for the CDR3 is TGTGCCAGCAGTTATAACCCACATAATTCACCCCTCCACTTT.

The chain uses TRBV29-1 and TRBJ2-1; TRBD1 matches at 8 bases. Germline V lookup: CDR1 SQVTM, CDR2 ANQGSEA. The junction had 14 bases not matched to a gene; V was cut back by 5 bases and J by 8 bases. The CDR3 is 15 amino acids. The CDR3 here is CSVLVRTGSFDEQFF. CDR3 bases: TGCAGCGTTCTTGTCAGGACAGGGTCATTTGATGAGCAGTTCTTC.

The genes are TRBV6-5 and TRBJ2-4; D gene uncertain. Germline V gives CDR1 MNHEY, CDR2 SVGAGI. V was cut by 2 bases and J by 0 bases, with 11 bases left in between. This CDR3 is built from 16 residues. CDR3: CASSYATTIAKNIQYF. The CDR3 nucleotides read TGTGCCAGCAGTTACGCCACAACAATAGCCAAAAACATTCAGTACTTC.

For the CDR3, the DNA is TGTGCCAGCAGCACTAGCGGGAGGAAGGGGGAGCAGTTCTTC. Translated, it gives CASSTSGRKGEQFF. The rearrangement links TRBV12-3 or TRBV12-4 to TRBJ2-1; 12 nucleotides agree with TRBD2. CDR3 length: 14 residues. With V trimmed by 6 bases and J by 10 bases, 7 bases remained unmatched.

This clonotype was picked up a small number of times. The chain links TRBV12-3 or TRBV12-4 to TRBJ1-5; no firm D call. The CDR3 has 13 residues. V shed 3 bases and J shed 9 bases, with 12 bases lying between them. The CDR3 DNA follows: TGTGCCAGCAGTTTCTCGGAGAAGGGGCCCCAGCATTTT. The encoded protein is CASSFSEKGPQHF.

The J gene is TRBJ1-1, the V gene TRBV29-1, with D tentatively TRBD1 (6 bases). In germline, CDR1 is SQVTM, CDR2 ANQGSEA. This CDR3 is built from 13 residues. V lost 6 bases and J 11 bases, leaving 22 bases between the germline ends. Here the CDR3 reads CSVKETGTFKAFF. The CDR3 coding sequence is TGCAGCGTGAAAGAAACGGGGACATTTAAGGCTTTCTTT.

The V and J genes are TRBV5-1 and TRBJ2-3; 7 bases line up with TRBD2. Losses at the gene ends were 3 bases for V and 0 bases for J; bases not matched to a gene: 7. The CDR3 is 16 amino acids. Germline V CDR1 and CDR2: SGHRS, YFSETQ. Written as DNA, the CDR3 is TGCGCCAGCAGCTCCGGGAGGTATCCTAGCACAGATACGCAGTATTTT. This gives the protein CASSSGRYPSTDTQYF.

This clonotype occurred many times. The chain combines TRBV20-1 with TRBJ2-1; 12 bases match TRBD2. The V gene end was trimmed by 6 bases and the J gene end by 10 bases; junction bases not matched to a gene: 7. The CDR3 is 13 amino acids. CDR1 and CDR2 from the germline V gene are DFQATT and SNEGSKA (reference sequence). CDR3 sequence reads: CSAQPTSGSEQFF. The CDR3, as DNA: TGCAGTGCCCAACCGACTAGCGGGAGCGAGCAGTTCTTC.

This clonotype was recorded many times. CDR3 nucleotide sequence: TGCAGCGTTGGAGGGGGCGTAACAGATACGCAGTATTTT. This translates into CSVGGGVTDTQYF. The J gene is TRBJ2-3, the V gene TRBV29-1; 7 bases agree with TRBD1. CDR1 and CDR2 (germline): SQVTM, ANQGSEA. There are 13 residues in the CDR3. The ends lost 4 bases at V and 3 bases at J; junction bases unmatched: 4.

The chain links TRBV12-3 or TRBV12-4 to TRBJ2-4, with 8 bases fitting TRBD1. The CDR3 is made up of 14 amino acids. V lost 5 bases and J lost 7; bases outside the gene matches: 7. CDR3 nucleotide sequence: TGTGCCAGCAGTCCCGACAGGGGAGAGAACATTCAGTACTTC. Translation: CASSPDRGENIQYF.

The table lists this clonotype with a few counts. V is TRBV29-1 and J is TRBJ2-5, with D perhaps TRBD1 (5 bases). This CDR3 region has 14 residues. CDR1 is SQVTM and CDR2 is ANQGSEA in the germline V gene. V was trimmed by 6 bases and J by 0 bases, leaving 14 bases between them. The CDR3 loop reads CSVRTPQDQETQYF. The DNA for the CDR3 is TGCAGCGTGCGAACACCACAGGACCAAGAGACCCAGTACTTC. Drawing the rest from reference TRBV29-1 and TRBJ2-5, the complete variable domain is SAVISQKPSRDICQRGTSLTIQCQVDSQVTMMFWYRQQPGQSLTLIATANQGSEATYESGFVIDKFPISRPNLTFSTLTVSNMSPEDSSIYLCSVRTPQDQETQYFGPGTRLLVL.

This clonotype showed up just once. J is TRBJ1-1 and V is TRBV10-3; D is ambiguous. The CDR3 has 15 residues. The germline CDR1 and CDR2 sequences are ENHRY and SYGVKD. V shed 1 base and J shed 2 bases, with 11 bases lying between them. The CDR3 DNA follows: TGTGCCATCAGTGAGTATGGGAAAACCAACACTGAAGCTTTCTTT. Its translation is CAISEYGKTNTEAFF.

The rearrangement joins TRBV24-1 to TRBJ2-7; possibly TRBD1 for D (5 bases). The germline gives CDR1 KGHDR, CDR2 SFDVKD. This CDR3 is 13 amino acids long. V lost 4 bases, J lost 3 bases, and 9 bases lay in between. Here the CDR3 DNA reads TGTGCCACCAGTGACCCCGGACACTACGAGCAGTACTTC. This translates into CATSDPGHYEQYF.

This clonotype was seen only once. This chain uses TRBV12-3 or TRBV12-4 with TRBJ2-2; TRBD2 agrees at 9 bases. The CDR3 runs to 16 residues. V trimming: 6 bases; J trimming: 5 bases; junction bases outside the gene matches: 10. The CDR3 here is CASRKPGLAATGELFF. CDR3 coding DNA: TGTGCCAGCAGGAAACCGGGACTAGCAGCTACCGGGGAGCTGTTTTTT.

The rearrangement uses TRBV4-3 and TRBJ2-1; 9 nucleotides match TRBD2. CDR3 length: 16 residues. V dropped 2 bases and J dropped 1; count of bases not matched to a gene: 3. Germline assignment: CDR1 LGHNA and CDR2 YSLEER. CDR3 region: CASSQTSGRSYNEQFF. Here the CDR3 DNA reads TGCGCCAGCAGCCAAACGAGCGGGAGGTCCTACAATGAGCAGTTCTTC.

This clonotype was found many times. This chain links TRBV12-3 or TRBV12-4 with TRBJ1-1; 9 nucleotides agree with TRBD1. CDR3 length equals 13 residues. J was trimmed by 6 bases and V by 7 bases; bases with no gene match: 6. CDR3 nucleotide sequence: TGTGCCAGCAACCTAAGGACAGGGGCTGAAGCTTTCTTT. Encoded protein: CASNLRTGAEAFF.

V is TRBV11-3 and J is TRBJ2-1, with 15 bases identical to TRBD2. CDR3 length: 17 residues. The germline V gene has CDR1 SGHNT and CDR2 YENEEA. V lost 1 base, J lost 6 bases, and 4 bases stayed unmatched. The CDR3 coding sequence is TGTGCCAGCAGCTTAGTAGGACTAGCGGGAGGGGTCAATGAGCAGTTCTTC. The encoded protein is CASSLVGLAGGVNEQFF.

Worth noting for this clonotype: A junction end diverges from the germline sequence, so it may reflect a read error. The V gene is TRBV12-3 or TRBV12-4, the J gene TRBJ2-5, with D possibly TRBD2 on 6 matching bases. CDR3 length: 12 residues. CDR3 sequence reads: CASSSGRETLYF. The CDR3 coding sequence is TGTGCCAGCAGTTCCGGTCGGGAGACCCTGTACTTC.

The V call is TRBV5-1, the J call TRBJ2-7; 12 nucleotides line up with TRBD1. The length of the CDR3 is 14 residues. The V segment lost 6 bases and the J segment 4 bases; nucleotides outside the gene matches: 5. Germline assignment: CDR1 SGHRS and CDR2 YFSETQ. CDR3 DNA sequence: TGCGCCAGCAACTCGGGACAGGGGGCTTACGAGCAGTACTTC. As protein: CASNSGQGAYEQYF.

The V gene is TRBV12-3 or TRBV12-4, the J gene TRBJ2-1, with D hard to call. The CDR3 sequence is 13 residues long. The V end lost 5 bases, the J end lost 4 bases, and 9 bases lay between the germline ends. The CDR3 here is CASSPALYNEQFF. The CDR3 region has the DNA TGTGCCAGCAGTCCGGCCCTGTACAATGAGCAGTTCTTC.

V and J are TRBV7-3 and TRBJ1-5; D gene ambiguous. Germline assignment: CDR1 SGHTA and CDR2 FQGTGA. V lost 5 bases, J lost 3 bases, and 8 bases lay in between. The length of the CDR3 is 13 residues. CDR3 DNA sequence: TGTGCCAGCAGCCCGGATCTCAATCAGCCCCAGCATTTT. Protein: CASSPDLNQPQHF.

In this sample, this clonotype turned up many times. The V gene is TRBV29-1, the J gene TRBJ2-7; 7 nucleotides agree with TRBD2. Germline CDR1 and CDR2: SQVTM and ANQGSEA. CDR3 length: 14 residues. The ends lost 6 bases at V and 0 bases at J; junction bases unmatched: 8. The DNA of the CDR3 is TGCAGCGTCTTGACTAGCCCGAGCTCCTACGAGCAGTACTTC. It encodes CSVLTSPSSYEQYF.

The chain employs TRBV20-1 and TRBJ1-3; D ambiguous. Per germline, CDR1 DFQATT and CDR2 SNEGSKA (reference sequence). Deletions cut 6 bases from V and 4 bases from J, with 7 bases between. The CDR3 sequence is 11 residues long. The DNA for the CDR3 is TGCAGTGCCACTCAGGGAAACACCATATATTTT. Its translation is CSATQGNTIYF.

This clonotype was counted between two and nine times. The rearrangement uses TRBV6-5 and TRBJ2-2; D perhaps matches TRBD1 (6 bases). V dropped 2 bases and J dropped 1 base, with 8 bases sitting between them. The CDR3 is 15 residues long. From germline, CDR1 is MNHEY and CDR2 SVGAGI. The chain's CDR3 is CASSYETGNTGELFF. As DNA, the CDR3 is TGTGCCAGCAGTTACGAGACAGGGAACACCGGGGAGCTGTTTTTT.

V and J are TRBV7-9 and TRBJ2-3; D not certain. V was cut by 2 bases and J by 0 bases, with 6 bases left in between. The germline gives CDR1 SEHNR, CDR2 FQNEAQ (reference sequence). This CDR3 is 14 amino acids long. CDR3: CASSLPQSTDTQYF. The CDR3 coding sequence is TGTGCCAGCAGCTTACCCCAGAGCACAGATACGCAGTATTTT.

The chain employs TRBV27 and TRBJ2-7, with TRBD1 as a possible D gene (5 bases). Trimming removed 6 bases at V and 3 bases at J, with 12 bases between. The CDR3 is 13 residues long. Germline CDR1 is MNHEY and CDR2 is SMNVEV (reference sequence). As DNA, the CDR3 is TGTGCCAGCAGCTCCAGGGTTGTCTACGAGCAGTACTTC. Translation: CASSSRVVYEQYF.